A selection of T cell receptor beta chains follows, all from one sample in a study of blood T cell repertoires in COVID-19. Assay used: immunoSEQ multiplex PCR; TCRdb lists only in-frame clones, some missing. The top ten hold around a sixth of the sample, which has tens of thousands of clones, approximately 86% seen once. The sample was peripheral blood. All receptors derive from a woman older than 75 with acute or convalescent COVID-19. Both conserved end residues are part of each CDR3. D genes are given only for firm matches. Some rows have no size entry. The others give once, few or many, or a class for an expanded clone.

d_call: .; cdr3_length: 13; v_call: TRBV7-7; j_call: TRBJ2-7; clone_size: .; cdr3_aa: CASSQIKGNEQYF; cdr3_nt: TGTGCTAGCAGCCAAATCAAGGGGAACGAGCAGTACTTC
d_call: .; cdr3_length: 14; v_call: TRBV6-5; j_call: TRBJ1-2; clone_size: .; cdr3_aa: CASSPGVPNYGYTF; cdr3_nt: TGTGCCAGCAGTCCCGGGGTCCCTAACTATGGCTACACCTTC
d_call: TRBD2; cdr3_length: 17; v_call: TRBV10-1; j_call: TRBJ2-5; clone_size: .; cdr3_aa: CASSVSGTSGFQETQYF; cdr3_nt: TGCGCCAGCAGTGTATCCGGGACTAGCGGGTTTCAAGAGACCCAGTACTTC
d_call: TRBD2; cdr3_length: 15; v_call: TRBV6-5; j_call: TRBJ2-6; clone_size: .; cdr3_aa: CASRAGGAGANVLTF; cdr3_nt: TGTGCCAGCAGGGCGGGGGGCGCCGGGGCCAACGTCCTGACTTTC
d_call: TRBD1; cdr3_length: 15; v_call: TRBV27; j_call: TRBJ1-6; clone_size: .; cdr3_aa: CASSPRGQGNSPLHF; cdr3_nt: TGTGCCAGCAGTCCAAGGGGACAGGGGAATTCACCCCTCCACTTT
d_call: .; cdr3_length: 14; v_call: TRBV6-1; j_call: TRBJ1-5; clone_size: .; cdr3_aa: CASSEISGNQPQHF; cdr3_nt: TGTGCCAGCAGTGAGATCTCCGGTAATCAGCCCCAGCATTTT
d_call: .; cdr3_length: 13; v_call: TRBV2; j_call: TRBJ2-7; clone_size: .; cdr3_aa: CASTGGTSYEQYF; cdr3_nt: TGTGCCAGCACCGGCGGGACTTCCTACGAGCAGTACTTC
d_call: .; cdr3_length: 19; v_call: TRBV12-2; j_call: TRBJ2-1; clone_size: .; cdr3_aa: CASRLAHQTSGGPYNEQFF; cdr3_nt: TGTGCAAGTCGCTTAGCACACCAGACTAGCGGGGGGCCTTACAATGAGCAGTTCTTC
d_call: .; cdr3_length: 13; v_call: TRBV9; j_call: TRBJ1-1; clone_size: .; cdr3_aa: CASQREMNTEAFF; cdr3_nt: TGTGCCAGCCAGCGGGAAATGAACACTGAAGCTTTCTTT
d_call: .; cdr3_length: 14; v_call: TRBV9; j_call: TRBJ2-1; clone_size: once; cdr3_aa: CASETRSSYNEQFF; cdr3_nt: TGTGCCAGCGAGACTAGGAGCTCCTACAATGAGCAGTTCTTC
d_call: .; cdr3_length: 13; v_call: TRBV12-3/TRBV12-4; j_call: TRBJ2-1; clone_size: .; cdr3_aa: CASSLTDYNEQFF; cdr3_nt: TGTGCCAGCAGTTTAACAGATTACAATGAGCAGTTCTTC
d_call: .; cdr3_length: 12; v_call: TRBV7-2; j_call: TRBJ1-3; clone_size: .; cdr3_aa: CASSPDRNTIYF; cdr3_nt: TGTGCCAGCAGCCCGGACAGAAACACCATATATTTT
d_call: .; cdr3_length: 13; v_call: TRBV5-1; j_call: TRBJ2-5; clone_size: .; cdr3_aa: CASSLFQQETQYF; cdr3_nt: TGCGCCAGCAGCTTGTTTCAGCAAGAGACCCAGTACTTC
d_call: TRBD1; cdr3_length: 16; v_call: TRBV19; j_call: TRBJ1-5; clone_size: .; cdr3_aa: CASSKTGGGSNQPQHF; cdr3_nt: TGTGCCAGTAGTAAGACAGGGGGAGGGAGCAATCAGCCCCAGCATTTT
d_call: .; cdr3_length: 16; v_call: TRBV21-1; j_call: TRBJ1-3; clone_size: .; cdr3_aa: CASTPNGRQKGNTIYF; cdr3_nt: TGTGCCAGCACCCCGAATGGGCGACAGAAAGGAAACACCATATATTTT
d_call: .; cdr3_length: 14; v_call: TRBV7-5; j_call: TRBJ2-2; clone_size: .; cdr3_aa: CARSCGTAFGELFF; cdr3_nt: TGTGCCAGAAGTTGTGGGACAGCCTTTGGGGAGCTGTTTTTT
d_call: .; cdr3_length: 12; v_call: TRBV27; j_call: TRBJ1-5; clone_size: .; cdr3_aa: CASSPLNQPQHF; cdr3_nt: TGTGCCAGCAGTCCACTAAATCAGCCCCAGCATTTT
d_call: .; cdr3_length: 14; v_call: TRBV5-5; j_call: TRBJ2-2; clone_size: once; cdr3_aa: CASSSWTGPGELFF; cdr3_nt: TGTGCCAGCAGCTCCTGGACTGGTCCCGGGGAGCTGTTTTTT
d_call: TRBD1; cdr3_length: 13; v_call: TRBV5-1; j_call: TRBJ2-7; clone_size: .; cdr3_aa: CASSLQGAYEQYF; cdr3_nt: TGCGCCAGCAGCTTGCAGGGGGCTTACGAGCAGTACTTC
d_call: TRBD1; cdr3_length: 16; v_call: TRBV3-1/TRBV3-2; j_call: TRBJ2-5; clone_size: .; cdr3_aa: CASSQWGQGIQETQYF; cdr3_nt: TGTGCCAGCAGCCAATGGGGACAGGGGATTCAAGAGACCCAGTACTTC
d_call: TRBD1; cdr3_length: 17; v_call: TRBV12-5; j_call: TRBJ1-3; clone_size: .; cdr3_aa: CASGLVLVRGLGNTIYF; cdr3_nt: TGTGCTAGTGGTTTGGTACTCGTCAGGGGGCTTGGAAACACCATATATTTT
d_call: TRBD1; cdr3_length: 13; v_call: TRBV19; j_call: TRBJ2-1; clone_size: .; cdr3_aa: CASGQGAYNEQFF; cdr3_nt: TGTGCCAGTGGACAGGGGGCCTACAATGAGCAGTTCTTC
d_call: .; cdr3_length: 15; v_call: TRBV5-6; j_call: TRBJ1-5; clone_size: .; cdr3_aa: CASSFRQVSNQPQHF; cdr3_nt: TGTGCCAGCAGCTTTAGACAGGTTAGCAATCAGCCCCAGCATTTT
d_call: .; cdr3_length: 13; v_call: TRBV2; j_call: TRBJ2-5; clone_size: .; cdr3_aa: CASMDSSQETQYF; cdr3_nt: TGTGCCAGCATGGACAGTTCCCAAGAGACCCAGTACTTC
d_call: .; cdr3_length: 13; v_call: TRBV6-4; j_call: TRBJ2-3; clone_size: once; cdr3_aa: CASSAYHTDTQYF; cdr3_nt: TGTGCCAGCAGCGCCTACCACACAGATACGCAGTATTTT
d_call: .; cdr3_length: 15; v_call: TRBV3-1/TRBV3-2; j_call: TRBJ2-4; clone_size: .; cdr3_aa: CASSQDRSSGNIQYF; cdr3_nt: TGTGCCAGCAGCCAAGATCGGTCCTCAGGAAACATTCAGTACTTC
d_call: TRBD1; cdr3_length: 15; v_call: TRBV3-1/TRBV3-2; j_call: TRBJ2-7; clone_size: .; cdr3_aa: CASSQVRTGAHEQYF; cdr3_nt: TGTGCCAGCAGCCAAGTGAGGACAGGGGCTCACGAGCAGTACTTC
d_call: .; cdr3_length: 14; v_call: TRBV28; j_call: TRBJ2-7; clone_size: .; cdr3_aa: CASSPNPVSYEQYF; cdr3_nt: TGTGCCAGCAGTCCAAACCCAGTTTCCTACGAGCAGTACTTC
d_call: .; cdr3_length: 14; v_call: TRBV19; j_call: TRBJ1-4; clone_size: .; cdr3_aa: CASDGGAANEKLFF; cdr3_nt: TGTGCCAGCGATGGAGGGGCAGCTAATGAAAAACTGTTTTTT
d_call: TRBD1; cdr3_length: 19; v_call: TRBV11-3; j_call: TRBJ2-6; clone_size: .; cdr3_aa: CASSERAGTDPSGANVLTF; cdr3_nt: TGTGCCAGCAGCGAACGCGCCGGGACAGATCCCTCTGGGGCCAACGTCCTGACTTTC
d_call: .; cdr3_length: 13; v_call: TRBV7-9; j_call: TRBJ2-7; clone_size: .; cdr3_aa: CASSAGRTSEQYF; cdr3_nt: TGTGCCAGCAGCGCCGGACGGACTTCGGAGCAGTACTTC
d_call: TRBD2; cdr3_length: 15; v_call: TRBV19; j_call: TRBJ2-3; clone_size: .; cdr3_aa: CASSFRLAGQDTQYF; cdr3_nt: TGTGCCAGTAGTTTTCGACTAGCGGGGCAGGATACGCAGTATTTT
d_call: .; cdr3_length: 19; v_call: TRBV6-6; j_call: TRBJ1-6; clone_size: .; cdr3_aa: CASSPTPGAGSSYNSPLHF; cdr3_nt: TGTGCCAGCAGTCCCACACCGGGTGCGGGATCGTCCTATAATTCACCCCTCCACTTT
d_call: .; cdr3_length: 20; v_call: TRBV11-3; j_call: TRBJ2-5; clone_size: .; cdr3_aa: CASSYPSRGPERGTQETQYF; cdr3_nt: TGTGCCAGCAGCTACCCCAGTCGGGGGCCTGAGCGGGGTACACAAGAGACCCAGTACTTC
d_call: TRBD1; cdr3_length: 15; v_call: TRBV7-8; j_call: TRBJ1-2; clone_size: once; cdr3_aa: CASSLLGRGEDGYTF; cdr3_nt: TGTGCCAGCAGCTTACTAGGCAGGGGGGAGGATGGCTACACCTTC
d_call: TRBD2; cdr3_length: 17; v_call: TRBV6-6; j_call: TRBJ2-1; clone_size: .; cdr3_aa: CASSRGGKRGDYNEQFF; cdr3_nt: TGTGCCAGCAGTCGCGGGGGGAAACGGGGTGATTACAATGAGCAGTTCTTC
d_call: TRBD1; cdr3_length: 15; v_call: TRBV6-6; j_call: TRBJ1-2; clone_size: .; cdr3_aa: CASSETGGANYGYTF; cdr3_nt: TGTGCCAGCAGTGAGACAGGGGGCGCGAACTATGGCTACACCTTC
d_call: .; cdr3_length: 19; v_call: TRBV11-2; j_call: TRBJ2-1; clone_size: .; cdr3_aa: CASSFLGVWDLSSYNEQFF; cdr3_nt: TGTGCCAGCAGCTTTTTAGGGGTATGGGACTTAAGCTCCTACAATGAGCAGTTCTTC
d_call: .; cdr3_length: 12; v_call: TRBV5-6; j_call: TRBJ1-1; clone_size: .; cdr3_aa: CASSFKWEKAFF; cdr3_nt: TGTGCCAGCAGCTTTAAATGGGAGAAAGCTTTCTTT
d_call: TRBD1; cdr3_length: 14; v_call: TRBV27; j_call: TRBJ2-2; clone_size: few; cdr3_aa: CASRMDRGPGELFF; cdr3_nt: TGTGCCAGCAGGATGGACAGGGGGCCCGGGGAGCTGTTTTTT
d_call: TRBD1; cdr3_length: 19; v_call: TRBV12-5; j_call: TRBJ2-2; clone_size: .; cdr3_aa: CASGLPGTGSNLNTGELFF; cdr3_nt: TGTGCTAGTGGTTTGCCTGGGACAGGGAGTAACCTAAACACCGGGGAGCTGTTTTTT
d_call: TRBD1; cdr3_length: 17; v_call: TRBV18; j_call: TRBJ1-1; clone_size: .; cdr3_aa: CASSPKGQGTVGTEAFF; cdr3_nt: TGTGCCAGCTCACCCAAGGGACAGGGAACAGTGGGGACTGAAGCTTTCTTT
d_call: TRBD1; cdr3_length: 13; v_call: TRBV7-3; j_call: TRBJ2-2; clone_size: .; cdr3_aa: CASSSQGAGELFF; cdr3_nt: TGTGCCAGCAGCTCCCAGGGGGCCGGGGAGCTGTTTTTT
d_call: .; cdr3_length: 17; v_call: TRBV27; j_call: TRBJ2-2; clone_size: .; cdr3_aa: CASSLWGAGQNTGELFF; cdr3_nt: TGTGCCAGCAGTTTATGGGGCGCAGGTCAGAACACCGGGGAGCTGTTTTTT
d_call: .; cdr3_length: 13; v_call: TRBV24-1; j_call: TRBJ2-2; clone_size: .; cdr3_aa: CATRGGHTGELFF; cdr3_nt: TGTGCCACGAGGGGGGGGCACACCGGGGAGCTGTTTTTT
d_call: TRBD2; cdr3_length: 16; v_call: TRBV7-3; j_call: TRBJ2-3; clone_size: .; cdr3_aa: CASSWTGRGSTDTQYF; cdr3_nt: TGTGCCAGCAGCTGGACCGGGCGGGGGAGCACAGATACGCAGTATTTT
d_call: .; cdr3_length: 15; v_call: TRBV6-6; j_call: TRBJ1-1; clone_size: .; cdr3_aa: CASSYSAGEATEAFF; cdr3_nt: TGTGCCAGCAGTTACTCGGCGGGGGAGGCCACTGAAGCTTTCTTT
d_call: TRBD1; cdr3_length: 13; v_call: TRBV5-1; j_call: TRBJ2-5; clone_size: .; cdr3_aa: CASRGQVQETQYF; cdr3_nt: TGCGCCAGCAGGGGACAGGTCCAAGAGACCCAGTACTTC
d_call: .; cdr3_length: 14; v_call: TRBV4-1; j_call: TRBJ2-5; clone_size: .; cdr3_aa: CASSQERAVVTQYF; cdr3_nt: TGCGCCAGCAGCCAAGAACGAGCGGTAGTGACCCAGTACTTC
d_call: .; cdr3_length: 13; v_call: TRBV12-3/TRBV12-4; j_call: TRBJ1-1; clone_size: .; cdr3_aa: CASSWQGGTEAFF; cdr3_nt: TGTGCCAGCAGTTGGCAGGGTGGCACTGAAGCTTTCTTT
d_call: .; cdr3_length: 14; v_call: TRBV30; j_call: TRBJ1-5; clone_size: .; cdr3_aa: CAWSVQTGNQPQHF; cdr3_nt: TGTGCCTGGAGTGTACAGACAGGCAATCAGCCCCAGCATTTT
d_call: .; cdr3_length: 15; v_call: TRBV5-1; j_call: TRBJ1-4; clone_size: .; cdr3_aa: CASSRFGTTNEKLFF; cdr3_nt: TGCGCCAGCAGCCGATTTGGGACAACCAATGAAAAACTGTTTTTT